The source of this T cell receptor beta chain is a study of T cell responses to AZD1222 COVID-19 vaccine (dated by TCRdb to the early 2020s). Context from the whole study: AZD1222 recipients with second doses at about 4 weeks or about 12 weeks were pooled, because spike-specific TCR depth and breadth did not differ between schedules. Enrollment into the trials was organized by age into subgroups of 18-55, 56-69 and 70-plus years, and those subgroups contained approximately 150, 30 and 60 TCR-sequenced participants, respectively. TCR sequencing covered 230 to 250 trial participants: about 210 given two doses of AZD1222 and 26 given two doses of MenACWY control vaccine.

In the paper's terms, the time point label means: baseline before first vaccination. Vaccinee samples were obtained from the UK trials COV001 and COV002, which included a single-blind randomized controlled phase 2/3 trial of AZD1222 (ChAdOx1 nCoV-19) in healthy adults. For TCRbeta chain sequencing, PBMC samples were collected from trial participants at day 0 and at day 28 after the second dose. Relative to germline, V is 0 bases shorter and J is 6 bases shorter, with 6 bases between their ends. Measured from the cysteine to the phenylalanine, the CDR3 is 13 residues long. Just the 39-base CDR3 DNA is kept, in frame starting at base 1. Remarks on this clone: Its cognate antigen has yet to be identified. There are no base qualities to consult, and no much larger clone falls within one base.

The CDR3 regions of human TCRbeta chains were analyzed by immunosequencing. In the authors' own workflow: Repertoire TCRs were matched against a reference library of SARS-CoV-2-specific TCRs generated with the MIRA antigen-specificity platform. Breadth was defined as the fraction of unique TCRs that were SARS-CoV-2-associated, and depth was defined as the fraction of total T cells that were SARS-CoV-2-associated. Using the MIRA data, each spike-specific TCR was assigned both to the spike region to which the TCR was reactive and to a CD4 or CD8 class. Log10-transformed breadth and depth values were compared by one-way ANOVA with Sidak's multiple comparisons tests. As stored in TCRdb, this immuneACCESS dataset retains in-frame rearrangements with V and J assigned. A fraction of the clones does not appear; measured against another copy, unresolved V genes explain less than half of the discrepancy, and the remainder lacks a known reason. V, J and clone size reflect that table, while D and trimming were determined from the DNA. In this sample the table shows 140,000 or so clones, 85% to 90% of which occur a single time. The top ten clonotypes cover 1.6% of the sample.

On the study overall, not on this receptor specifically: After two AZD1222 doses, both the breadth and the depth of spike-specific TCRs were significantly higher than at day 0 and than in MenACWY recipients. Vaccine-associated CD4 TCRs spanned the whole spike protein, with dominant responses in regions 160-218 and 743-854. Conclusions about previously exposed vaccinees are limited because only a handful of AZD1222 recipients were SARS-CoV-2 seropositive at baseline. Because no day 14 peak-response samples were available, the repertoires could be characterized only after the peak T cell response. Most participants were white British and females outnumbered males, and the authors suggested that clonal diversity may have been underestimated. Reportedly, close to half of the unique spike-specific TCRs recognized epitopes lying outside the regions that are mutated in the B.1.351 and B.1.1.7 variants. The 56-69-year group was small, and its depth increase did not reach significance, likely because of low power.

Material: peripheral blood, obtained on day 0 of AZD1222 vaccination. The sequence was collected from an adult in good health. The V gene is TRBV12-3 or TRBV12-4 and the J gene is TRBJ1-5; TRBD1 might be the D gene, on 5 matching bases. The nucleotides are TGTGCCAGCAGTTTAGCAGGGACTCAGCCCCAGCATTTT. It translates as CASSLAGTQPQHF.